This TCR beta chain appears in the sequencing data of a study of blood T cell repertoires in COVID-19. Study summary: Spain, Italy and the United States supplied samples that represented acute and convalescent COVID-19. T cells, B-cell-depleted T cells, or PBMCs provided the cDNA or gDNA that served as material.

Original methodology: Reference gene primer amplification gave nucleated cell count estimates. Here immunoSEQ multiplex PCR was the method, and the copy in TCRdb shows in-frame clones only, minus some. Clone size and the V and J calls come from that table; the DNA yielded D and trimming. The sample gives 40,000 to 60,000 clones, around 82% of which show up once; 13% to 15% is in the top ten. Regarding this clone: One end of the junction is discordant with germline, which a read error may explain.

This clonotype was obtained from a human donor in a cohort sampled during active COVID-19. Material: peripheral blood.

CDR3 loop: CASSQGAGMHF. The DNA of the CDR3 is TGTGCCAGCAGCCAAGGGGCCGGGATGCACTTC. The chain employs TRBV4-2 and TRBJ2-7; a possible D gene is TRBD2 (5 bases). The length of the CDR3 is 11 residues. The V gene's germline CDR1 is LGHNA and CDR2 YNFKEQ.